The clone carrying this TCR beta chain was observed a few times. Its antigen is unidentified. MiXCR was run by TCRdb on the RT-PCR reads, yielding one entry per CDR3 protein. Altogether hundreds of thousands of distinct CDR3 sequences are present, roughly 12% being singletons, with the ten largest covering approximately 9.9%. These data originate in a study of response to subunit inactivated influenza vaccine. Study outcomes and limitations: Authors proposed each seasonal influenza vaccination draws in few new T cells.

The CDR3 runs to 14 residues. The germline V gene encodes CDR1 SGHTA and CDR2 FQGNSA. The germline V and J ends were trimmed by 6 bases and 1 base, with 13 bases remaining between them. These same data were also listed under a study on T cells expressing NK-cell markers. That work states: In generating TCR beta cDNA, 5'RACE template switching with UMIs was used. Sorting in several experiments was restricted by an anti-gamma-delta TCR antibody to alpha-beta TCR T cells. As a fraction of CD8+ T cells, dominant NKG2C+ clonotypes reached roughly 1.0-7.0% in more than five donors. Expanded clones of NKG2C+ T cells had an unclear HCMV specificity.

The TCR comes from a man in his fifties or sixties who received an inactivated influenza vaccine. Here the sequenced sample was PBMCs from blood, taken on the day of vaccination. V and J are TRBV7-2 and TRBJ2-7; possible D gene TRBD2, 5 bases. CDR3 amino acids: CASRILGGSYEQYF. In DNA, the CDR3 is TGTGCCAGCAGAATACTAGGAGGATCCTACGAGCAGTACTTC.